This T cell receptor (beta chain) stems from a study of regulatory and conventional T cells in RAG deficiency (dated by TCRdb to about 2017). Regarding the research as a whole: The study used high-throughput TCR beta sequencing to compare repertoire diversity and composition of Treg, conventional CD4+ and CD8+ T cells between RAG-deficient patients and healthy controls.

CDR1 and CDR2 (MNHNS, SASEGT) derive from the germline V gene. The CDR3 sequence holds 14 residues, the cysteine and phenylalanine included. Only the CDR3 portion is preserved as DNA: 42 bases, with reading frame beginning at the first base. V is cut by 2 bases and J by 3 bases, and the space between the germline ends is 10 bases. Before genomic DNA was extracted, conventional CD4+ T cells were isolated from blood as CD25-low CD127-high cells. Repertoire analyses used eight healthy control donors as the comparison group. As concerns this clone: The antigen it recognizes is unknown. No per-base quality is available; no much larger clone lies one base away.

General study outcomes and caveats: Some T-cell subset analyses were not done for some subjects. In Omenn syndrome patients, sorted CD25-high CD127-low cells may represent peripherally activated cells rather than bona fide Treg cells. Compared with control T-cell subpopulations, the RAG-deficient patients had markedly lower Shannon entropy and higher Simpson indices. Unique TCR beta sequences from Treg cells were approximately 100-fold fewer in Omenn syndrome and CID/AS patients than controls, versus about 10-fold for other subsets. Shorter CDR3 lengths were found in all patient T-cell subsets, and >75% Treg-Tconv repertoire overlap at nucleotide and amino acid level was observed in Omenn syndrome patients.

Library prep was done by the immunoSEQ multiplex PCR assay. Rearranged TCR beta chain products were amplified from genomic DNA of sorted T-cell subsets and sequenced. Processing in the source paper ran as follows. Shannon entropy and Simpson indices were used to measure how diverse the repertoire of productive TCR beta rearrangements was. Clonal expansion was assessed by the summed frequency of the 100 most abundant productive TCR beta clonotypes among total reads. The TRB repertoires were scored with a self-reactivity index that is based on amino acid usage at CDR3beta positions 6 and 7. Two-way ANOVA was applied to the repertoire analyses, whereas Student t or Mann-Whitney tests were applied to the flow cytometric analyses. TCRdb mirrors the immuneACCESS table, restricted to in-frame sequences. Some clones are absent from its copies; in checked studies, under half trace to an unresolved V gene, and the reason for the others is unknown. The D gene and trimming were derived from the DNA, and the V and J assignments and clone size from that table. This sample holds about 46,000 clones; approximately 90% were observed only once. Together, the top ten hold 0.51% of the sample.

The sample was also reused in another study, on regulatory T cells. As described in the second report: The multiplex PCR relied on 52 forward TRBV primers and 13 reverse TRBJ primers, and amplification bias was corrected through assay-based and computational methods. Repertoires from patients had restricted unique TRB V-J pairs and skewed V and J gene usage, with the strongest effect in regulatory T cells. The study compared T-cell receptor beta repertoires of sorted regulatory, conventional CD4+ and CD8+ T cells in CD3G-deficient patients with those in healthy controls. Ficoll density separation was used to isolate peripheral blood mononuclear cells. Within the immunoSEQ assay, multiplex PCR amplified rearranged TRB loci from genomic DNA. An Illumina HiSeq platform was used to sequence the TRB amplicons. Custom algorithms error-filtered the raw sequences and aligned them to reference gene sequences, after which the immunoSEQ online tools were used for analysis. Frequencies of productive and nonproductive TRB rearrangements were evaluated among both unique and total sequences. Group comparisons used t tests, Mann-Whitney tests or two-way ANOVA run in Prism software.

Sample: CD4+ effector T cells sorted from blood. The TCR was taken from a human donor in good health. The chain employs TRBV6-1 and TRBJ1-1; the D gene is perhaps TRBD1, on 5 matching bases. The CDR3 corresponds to CASSEHRRDTEAFF. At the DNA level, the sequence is TGTGCCAGCAGTGAACACAGGCGAGACACTGAAGCTTTCTTT.